Following are 20 T cell receptor beta chains from one sample sequenced in a study of shared clonotypes between healthy human individuals. Sequencing used immunoSEQ multiplex PCR; TCRdb keeps in-frame clones, though not all of them. The sample contains over 2,000,000 clones, around 93% of which appear only once. CD45RO-negative, CCR7-selected cells formed the naive CD8 fraction, which excluded terminally differentiated effector memory CD45RA+ cells. Specimen: naive CD8+ T cells from PBMCs. All receptors derive from a man aged 18 to 29 in good health. Some clones in this sample may be carry-over from other donors' samples.

Remarks on this clone: The sample carries other DNA sequences with the same CDR3. The J gene is TRBJ1-1, the V gene TRBV29-1, with D hard to call. The CDR3 spans 11 residues. The V gene's germline CDR1 is SQVTM and CDR2 ANQGSEA. Trimming left V 6 bases short and J 4 bases short, with 9 bases between. CDR3 region: CSVPGGTEAFF. As DNA, the CDR3 is TGCAGCGTACCGGGAGGCACTGAAGCTTTCTTT.

This clone showed up just once. This rearrangement joins TRBV2 to TRBJ2-7, with 7 bases matching TRBD1. CDR1 SNHLY and CDR2 FYNNEI come from the germline V gene. This CDR3 is 15 amino acids long. Unmatched junction bases numbered 13, after V lost 6 bases and J lost 5 bases. DNA of the CDR3: TGTGCCAGCAGCGATGCCCGAGACAGGGTCCACGAGCAGTACTTC. It yields the protein CASSDARDRVHEQYF.

The chain couples TRBV9 to TRBJ2-2; no reliable D call. Germline CDR1 SGDLS, CDR2 YYNGEE. The CDR3 is made up of 13 amino acids. Between the trimmed V and J ends, which lost 1 base and 5 bases, there was a span of 6 bases. CDR3 amino acids: CASSVSTTGELFF. The CDR3 region has the DNA TGTGCCAGCAGCGTATCGACAACCGGGGAGCTGTTTTTT. The full variable domain, completed using reference TRBV9 and TRBJ2-2, is DSGVTQTPKHLITATGQRVTLRCSPRSGDLSVYWYQQSLDQGLQFLIQYYNGEERAKGNILERFSAQQFPDLHSELNLSSLELGDSALYFCASSVSTTGELFFGEGSRLTVL.

This clone was counted a few times. The V and J genes are TRBV9 and TRBJ2-7; D unclear. Deletions cut 4 bases from V and 0 bases from J, with 8 bases between. CDR3 length: 13 residues. CDR1 is SGDLS, CDR2 YYNGEE, per germline. The CDR3 here is CASSHPLSYEQYF. Written as DNA, the CDR3 is TGTGCCAGCAGCCACCCGCTCTCCTACGAGCAGTACTTC.

This chain uses TRBV15 with TRBJ2-2, with D perhaps given as TRBD1 or TRBD2 (5 bases each). From germline, CDR1 is LNHNV and CDR2 YYDKDF (reference sequence). The ends were cut back, 3 bases at V and 9 bases at J, with 20 bases in the middle. The CDR3 is 16 residues long. The CDR3 is CATSSAIGAGWRELFF. DNA for the CDR3: TGTGCCACCAGCAGCGCAATCGGGGCAGGTTGGCGGGAGCTGTTTTTT.

V and J are TRBV9 and TRBJ1-5; D gene ambiguous. V dropped 0 bases and J dropped 0 bases, with 7 bases sitting between them. The length of the CDR3 is 15 residues. The V gene's germline CDR1 is SGDLS and CDR2 YYNGEE. CDR3 region: CASSVDLGSNQPQHF. CDR3 DNA sequence: TGTGCCAGCAGCGTAGATTTGGGTAGCAATCAGCCCCAGCATTTT.

This clone was picked up a small number of times. The chain employs TRBV14 and TRBJ2-7, with D possibly TRBD1 on 5 matching bases. In germline, CDR1 is SGHDN, CDR2 FVKESK. V was clipped by 3 bases and J by 5 bases, with 17 bases between them. There are 15 residues in the CDR3. The CDR3, as DNA: TGTGCCAGCAGCCAGCGACAGACGCTGCAGGACGAGCAGTACTTC. Translating gives CASSQRQTLQDEQYF.

Remarks on this clone: The sample carries other DNA sequences with the same CDR3. The chain recombines TRBV7-9 with TRBJ2-1; 12 bases are shared with TRBD2. Germline V gene lookup returns CDR1 SEHNR and CDR2 FQNEAQ (reference sequence). J was trimmed by 5 bases and V by 5 bases; bases with no gene match: 4. The CDR3 extends over 15 amino acids. CDR3 amino acids: CASSTRLAGDNEQFF. CDR3 nucleotide sequence: TGTGCCAGCAGCACACGACTAGCGGGGGACAATGAGCAGTTCTTC.

The chain recombines TRBV15 with TRBJ2-1; D might be TRBD1 (6 bases). Trimming removed 0 bases from V and 7 bases from J, with 16 bases in between. This CDR3 spans 16 amino acids. CDR1 and CDR2 from the germline V gene are LNHNV and YYDKDF (reference sequence). This CDR3 is CATSREVRTEKNEQFF. CDR3 sequence (DNA): TGTGCCACCAGCAGAGAAGTGCGGACAGAAAAAAATGAGCAGTTCTTC.

This chain uses TRBV9 with TRBJ1-1; possible D gene TRBD1, 6 bases. Trimming removed 4 bases at V and 7 bases at J, with 17 bases between. CDR3 length: 14 amino acids. Looked up from germline, CDR1 is SGDLS and CDR2 is YYNGEE. CDR3 sequence reads: CASSPTPGASEAFF. CDR3 sequence (DNA): TGTGCCAGCAGCCCCACGCCGGGGGCGAGTGAAGCTTTCTTT.

The chain combines TRBV10-3 with TRBJ2-1; TRBD2 matches at 9 bases. Trimming at V came to 0 bases and at J to 4 bases, leaving 7 bases not matched to a gene. The CDR3 consists of 17 residues. Germline CDR1 ENHRY, CDR2 SYGVKD. The CDR3 protein is CAISESQQREAYNEQFF. The DNA for the CDR3 is TGTGCCATCAGTGAGTCACAACAGCGGGAGGCATACAATGAGCAGTTCTTC.

For the CDR3, the DNA is TGTGCCACCAGCAGATATCGGGGGGACTATGGCTACACCTTC. Translation: CATSRYRGDYGYTF. The chain links TRBV15 to TRBJ1-2; possibly TRBD1 for D (5 bases). This CDR3 spans 14 amino acids. The V gene's germline CDR1 is LNHNV and CDR2 YYDKDF (reference sequence). V was shortened by 2 bases and J by 3 bases, with 10 bases between the two germline ends. The full variable domain, completed using reference TRBV15 and TRBJ1-2, is DAMVIQNPRYQVTQFGKPVTLSCSQTLNHNVMYWYQQKSSQAPKLLFHYYDKDFNNEADTPDNFQSRRPNTSFCFLDIRSPGLGDTAMYLCATSRYRGDYGYTFGSGTRLTVV.

The chain links TRBV6-5 to TRBJ2-7, with 9 bases fitting TRBD1. Germline loops: CDR1 MNHEY, CDR2 SVGAGI. The CDR3 consists of 16 residues. The junction had 11 bases not matched to a gene; V was cut back by 4 bases and J by 4 bases. CDR3 bases: TGTGCCAGCAGTTCAATGAGGGACAGGGCCCCTTACGAGCAGTACTTC. Its translation is CASSSMRDRAPYEQYF.

This chain links TRBV28 with TRBJ2-7; TRBD2 agrees at 7 bases. Germline assignment: CDR1 MDHEN and CDR2 SYDVKM. V gave up 8 bases and J gave up 1 base; unmatched junction bases: 14. The CDR3 contains 16 residues. CDR3 loop: CASGGGAGVLSYEQYF. In nucleotides, the CDR3 is TGTGCCAGCGGGGGTGGGGCGGGAGTGTTGTCCTACGAGCAGTACTTC.

The V gene is TRBV19, the J gene TRBJ2-1; unclear D gene. This CDR3 has 15 amino acids. Germline V gene data show CDR1 as LNHDA and CDR2 as SQIVND (reference sequence). Trimming removed 8 bases at V and 0 bases at J, with 14 bases between. Here the CDR3 DNA reads TGTGCCAGTTCGAAGAGCAGTAGCTCCTACAATGAGCAGTTCTTC. Translation: CASSKSSSSYNEQFF.

The gene calls are TRBV10-3 and TRBJ2-4, with 12 nucleotides matching TRBD1. CDR1 and CDR2 (germline): ENHRY, SYGVKD. CDR3 length: 14 amino acids. The junction had 5 bases not matched to a gene; V was cut back by 6 bases and J by 8 bases. CDR3 amino acids: CAISEGQGAHIQYF. The CDR3, as DNA: TGTGCCATCAGCGAGGGACAGGGGGCTCACATTCAGTACTTC.

This clone was seen only once. V usage is TRBV27 and J usage is TRBJ1-3, with D unresolved. The length of the CDR3 is 15 residues. The germline V gene has CDR1 MNHEY and CDR2 SMNVEV (reference sequence). The ends were cut back, 3 bases at V and 0 bases at J, with 9 bases in the middle. In nucleotides, the CDR3 is TGTGCCAGCAGTTTGGAGGGTGGCTCTGGAAACACCATATATTTT. This translates into CASSLEGGSGNTIYF.

The chain employs TRBV7-9 and TRBJ2-2; the D gene is possibly TRBD1 (5 bases). CDR1 and CDR2 (germline): SEHNR, FQNEAQ (reference sequence). The CDR3 runs 16 residues. Trimming stripped 0 bases from V and 1 base from J, with 9 bases between. The CDR3 loop is CASSLAGQVNTGELFF. DNA for the CDR3: TGTGCCAGCAGCTTAGCGGGGCAGGTGAACACCGGGGAGCTGTTTTTT. Full variable domain (remainder filled in from reference TRBV7-9 and TRBJ2-2): DTGVSQNPRHKITKRGQNVTFRCDPISEHNRLYWYRQTLGQGPEFLTYFQNEAQLEKSRLLSDRFSAERPKGSFSTLEIQRTEQGDSAMYLCASSLAGQVNTGELFFGEGSRLTVL.

The chain combines TRBV10-3 with TRBJ1-6, with a possible D match to TRBD1 (5 bases). Germline CDR1 reads ENHRY; CDR2 reads SYGVKD. The CDR3 is 10 residues long. V lost 11 bases and J lost 7, with 6 bases in between. CDR3: CAAGNSPLHF. CDR3 nucleotide sequence: TGTGCCGCAGGGAATTCACCCCTCCACTTT.

The gene calls are TRBV6-5 and TRBJ1-2, with D perhaps matching TRBD1 (5 bases). CDR1 MNHEY and CDR2 SVGAGI come from the germline V gene. V gave up 6 bases and J gave up 8 bases, with 16 bases separating them. The CDR3 length is 13 residues. The CDR3 loop reads CASRAGTSDGYTF. Here the CDR3 DNA reads TGTGCCAGCAGAGCCGGGACCTCAGACGGCTACACCTTC.